These 21 T cell receptor beta chains share one sample of origin, sequenced in a study of blood T cell repertoires in COVID-19 (dated by TCRdb to 2020 to 2021). Library preparation was by the immunoSEQ multiplex PCR assay. TCRdb holds this immuneACCESS table with in-frame rearrangements only. Some clones are missing; in checked studies, unresolved V genes explain under half, and the rest has no known cause. In this sample the table shows around 260,000 clones, roughly 80% of which occur a single time. The ten largest clonotypes hold under 5% of the sample. Sequences were obtained from peripheral blood. These receptors were obtained from a man aged 55 to 69 with acute or convalescent COVID-19.

The CDR3 sequence: CATSRPGLAEKSSYNEQFF. In DNA form, the CDR3 reads TGTGCCACCAGCAGACCTGGACTAGCGGAAAAGAGCTCCTACAATGAGCAGTTCTTC. This sequence joins TRBV15 and TRBJ2-1; 10 bases align to TRBD2. The ends lost 2 bases at V and 0 bases at J; junction bases unmatched: 10. The CDR3 extends over 19 amino acids. Germline V gene lookup returns CDR1 LNHNV and CDR2 YYDKDF (reference sequence).

Concerning this clone itself: The germline gene is not matched at one end of the junction; a read error may be the cause. The sample holds other DNA sequences that translate to the same CDR3. The chain recombines TRBV6-5 with TRBJ1-2; maybe TRBD1 (5 bases). The CDR3 has 14 residues. Germline CDR1 reads MNHEY; CDR2 reads SVGAGI. CDR3 sequence reads: CASNLPQENYGYTF. The DNA of the CDR3 is TGTGCCAGCAATCTCCCACAGGAAAACTATGGTTACACCTTC.

The chain employs TRBV5-4 and TRBJ2-3; the match to TRBD2 covers 11 bases. This CDR3 has 16 amino acids. The V and J ends lost 4 bases and 0 bases, in that order; junction bases with no gene match: 4. Germline V gene lookup returns CDR1 SGHNT and CDR2 YYREEE (reference sequence). The CDR3 spells CASSRSGRGSTDTQYF. The CDR3 region has the DNA TGTGCCAGCAGCCGTAGCGGGAGGGGTAGCACAGATACGCAGTATTTT. The entire variable domain, with the rest obtained from reference TRBV5-4 and TRBJ2-3, is as follows: ETGVTQSPTHLIKTRGQQVTLRCSSQSGHNTVSWYQQALGQGPQFIFQYYREEENGRGNFPPRFSGLQFPNYSSELNVNALELDDSALYLCASSRSGRGSTDTQYFGPGTRLTVL.

This chain links TRBV2 with TRBJ1-6, with a possible D match to TRBD1 (6 bases). Trimming took 8 bases from V and 5 from J, leaving 16 bases between them. The length of the CDR3 is 15 residues. Germline V lookup: CDR1 SNHLY, CDR2 FYNNEI. This CDR3 is CASVWDTGHNSPLHF. CDR3 bases: TGTGCCAGCGTCTGGGACACTGGCCATAATTCACCCCTCCACTTT.

The chain employs TRBV7-2 and TRBJ2-2, with 7 bases matching TRBD2. J lost 3 bases, V lost 5 bases, and 6 bases had no gene match. There are 15 residues in the CDR3. The germline gives CDR1 SGHTA, CDR2 FQGNSA. The CDR3, as DNA: TGTGCCAGCAGCCCGGGACTATTAGACACCGGGGAGCTGTTTTTT. Residues: CASSPGLLDTGELFF. Full variable domain (outside the CDR3, taken from reference TRBV7-2 and TRBJ2-2): GAGVSQSPSNKVTEKGKDVELRCDPISGHTALYWYRQSLGQGLEFLIYFQGNSAPDKSGLPSDRFSAERTGGSVSTLTIQRTQQEDSAVYLCASSPGLLDTGELFFGEGSRLTVL.

This chain connects TRBV2 to TRBJ2-1; 9 bases agree with TRBD2. Trimming removed 4 bases from V and 7 bases from J; junction bases left unmatched: 5. Germline V gene lookup returns CDR1 SNHLY and CDR2 FYNNEI. This CDR3 region has 14 residues. CDR3 in amino acids: CASSAGGGVNEQFF. The CDR3 DNA follows: TGTGCCAGCAGTGCTGGCGGGGGGGTAAATGAGCAGTTCTTC.

The rearrangement links TRBV19 to TRBJ1-2, with TRBD1 matching over 9 bases. Per germline, CDR1 LNHDA and CDR2 SQIVND (reference sequence). The length of the CDR3 is 15 residues. Germline trimming cut 5 bases from V and 2 bases from J; bases unmatched to any gene: 6. CDR3 region: CASSPVGTGNYGYTF. The CDR3 DNA sequence: TGTGCCAGTAGTCCGGTCGGGACAGGGAACTATGGCTACACCTTC.

The V gene is TRBV7-9, the J gene TRBJ1-5; 9 nucleotides agree with TRBD1. CDR1 and CDR2 from the germline V gene are SEHNR and FQNEAQ (reference sequence). This CDR3 is 16 amino acids long. J gave up 3 bases and V 5 bases, and 8 bases lay outside the gene matches. In DNA, the CDR3 is TGTGCCAGCAGCCCGCCTGGGACAGGGCACAATCAGCCCCAGCATTTT. Amino acid sequence: CASSPPGTGHNQPQHF.

The chain carries TRBV28 and TRBJ2-1; weak D call: TRBD2 (5 bases). The germline gives CDR1 MDHEN, CDR2 SYDVKM. With 7 bases removed from V and 0 bases from J, the gap between germline ends came to 13 bases. The CDR3 totals 15 residues. The DNA for the CDR3 is TGTGCCAGCACGTCAAGCGGAAGCTCCTACAATGAGCAGTTCTTC. It encodes CASTSSGSSYNEQFF.

The chain is built from TRBV24-1 and TRBJ1-2; D is undetermined. The V end was cut by 12 bases, the J end by 0 bases, with 28 bases between. The CDR3 has 18 amino acids. The germline V gene encodes CDR1 KGHDR and CDR2 SFDVKD. The DNA for the CDR3 is TGTGCCCCGATGGGAGATGTGCGTAGTCGTGGGCCTAACTATGGCTACACCTTC. This encodes CAPMGDVRSRGPNYGYTF.

This clone showed up just a few times. This sequence joins TRBV6-2 or TRBV6-3 and TRBJ1-5; D is perhaps TRBD1 (6 bases). CDR1 and CDR2 from the germline V gene are MNHEY and SVGEGT. Trimming pared 5 bases from V and 9 bases from J, leaving 14 bases between. The CDR3 loop spans 13 amino acids. Here the CDR3 DNA reads TGTGCCAGCAGTGCAGGGCCCAGGGGGCCCCAGCATTTT. It encodes CASSAGPRGPQHF.

V is TRBV19 and J is TRBJ1-2, with D possibly matching TRBD1 (5 bases). The V gene's germline CDR1 is LNHDA and CDR2 SQIVND (reference sequence). The V end lost 4 bases, the J end lost 1 base, and 7 bases lay between the germline ends. The CDR3 contains 13 residues. The CDR3 here is CASSKQGNYGYTF. CDR3 sequence (DNA): TGTGCCAGTAGTAAGCAGGGTAACTATGGCTACACCTTC. The variable domain in full, completed from reference TRBV19 and TRBJ1-2, reads DGGITQSPKYLFRKEGQNVTLSCEQNLNHDAMYWYRQDPGQGLRLIYYSQIVNDFQKGDIAEGYSVSREKKESFPLTVTSAQKNPTAFYLCASSKQGNYGYTFGSGTRLTVV.

This chain links TRBV2 with TRBJ2-7, with D perhaps matching TRBD2 (5 bases). V shed 6 bases and J shed 2 bases, with 14 bases lying between them. This CDR3 is built from 14 residues. In germline, CDR1 is SNHLY, CDR2 FYNNEI. CDR3 sequence reads: CASRWSGGTYEQYF. Written as DNA, the CDR3 is TGTGCCAGCAGATGGAGCGGTGGTACCTACGAGCAGTACTTC.

The V call is TRBV2, the J call TRBJ2-1; D is unresolved. The V and J ends lost 6 bases and 5 bases respectively, with 11 bases between them. CDR1 is SNHLY, CDR2 FYNNEI, per germline. The CDR3 runs 13 residues. The CDR3 coding sequence is TGTGCCAGCAGACGTGGAGAGCACAATGAGCAGTTCTTC. Its protein is CASRRGEHNEQFF.

The chain combines TRBV4-1 with TRBJ2-7; tentatively, D is TRBD2 (7 bases). CDR3 length: 18 residues. The V end lost 0 bases, the J end lost 0 bases, and 18 bases lay between the germline ends. Germline V lookup: CDR1 MGHRA, CDR2 YSYEKL. CDR3 in amino acids: CASSQDLGGGTLSYEQYF. The CDR3 region has the DNA TGCGCCAGCAGCCAAGATCTGGGAGGGGGGACCCTCTCCTACGAGCAGTACTTC.

Written as DNA, the CDR3 is TGTGCCAGCACCCTTAGGGCCGGGAAGAGCAATCAGCCCCAGCATTTT. It codes for CASTLRAGKSNQPQHF. V usage is TRBV28 and J usage is TRBJ1-5; D is undetermined. The CDR3 totals 16 residues. Germline lookup yields CDR1 MDHEN and CDR2 SYDVKM. Trimming pared 7 bases from V and 1 base from J, leaving 17 bases between.

This clone has a single count. V gene TRBV7-9 combines with J gene TRBJ2-1; D might be TRBD2 (6 bases). CDR1 is SEHNR, CDR2 FQNEAQ, per germline (reference sequence). The CDR3 is 17 amino acids. V lost 5 bases and J 0 bases, leaving 17 bases between the germline ends. The CDR3 spells CASSPEGTLSSYNEQFF. The DNA of the CDR3 is TGTGCCAGCAGCCCGGAGGGGACGCTCAGCTCCTACAATGAGCAGTTCTTC.

The chain carries TRBV24-1 and TRBJ1-1, with 8 bases that match TRBD1. V lost 2 bases and J lost 0; bases outside the gene matches: 1. This CDR3 contains 15 residues. Germline CDR1 reads KGHDR; CDR2 reads SFDVKD. CDR3: CATSDYRGMNTEAFF. CDR3 in DNA: TGTGCCACCAGTGATTACAGGGGGATGAACACTGAAGCTTTCTTT.

V is TRBV29-1 and J is TRBJ2-1; 8 nucleotides line up with TRBD1. Germline loops: CDR1 SQVTM, CDR2 ANQGSEA. V was clipped by 4 bases and J by 6 bases; unmatched bases: 8. This CDR3 has 14 amino acids. The CDR3 loop is CSVAQITGGNEQFF. The CDR3 DNA sequence: TGCAGCGTTGCCCAAATTACAGGGGGCAATGAGCAGTTCTTC.

The chain has TRBV24-1 and TRBJ2-5; weak D call: TRBD2 (6 bases). The CDR3 runs 16 residues. Between the trimmed V and J ends, which lost 2 bases and 2 bases, there was a span of 14 bases. Germline loops: CDR1 KGHDR, CDR2 SFDVKD. CDR3 bases: TGTGCCACCAGTGATTCCCGCGGACGGGGGCAAGAGACCCAGTACTTC. Encoded protein: CATSDSRGRGQETQYF.

The CDR3 sequence is CASSSTGNTEAFF. CDR3 in DNA: TGCGCCAGCAGCTCTACAGGGAACACTGAAGCTTTCTTT. The rearrangement joins TRBV5-1 to TRBJ1-1, with D perhaps matching TRBD1 (5 bases). This CDR3 is built from 13 residues. V lost 3 bases to trimming and J lost 1 base, with 7 bases between them. The germline CDR1 and CDR2 sequences are SGHRS and YFSETQ. Filled out from reference TRBV5-1 and TRBJ1-1, the complete variable domain reads KAGVTQTPRYLIKTRGQQVTLSCSPISGHRSVSWYQQTPGQGLQFLFEYFSETQRNKGNFPGRFSGRQFSNSRSEMNVSTLELGDSALYLCASSSTGNTEAFFGQGTRLTVV.